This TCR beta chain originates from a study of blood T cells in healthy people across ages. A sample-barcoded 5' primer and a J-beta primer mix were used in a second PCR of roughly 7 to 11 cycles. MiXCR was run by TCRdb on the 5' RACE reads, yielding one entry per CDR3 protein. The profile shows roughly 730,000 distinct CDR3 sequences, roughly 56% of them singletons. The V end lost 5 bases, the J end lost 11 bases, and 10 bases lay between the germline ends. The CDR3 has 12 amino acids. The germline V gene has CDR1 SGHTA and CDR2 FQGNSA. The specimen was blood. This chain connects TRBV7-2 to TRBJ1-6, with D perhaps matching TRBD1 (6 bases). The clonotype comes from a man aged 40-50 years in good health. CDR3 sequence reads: CASSMGGAPLHF. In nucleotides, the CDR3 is TGTGCCAGCAGCATGGGGGGCGCACCCCTCCACTTT. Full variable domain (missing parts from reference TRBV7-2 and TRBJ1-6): GAGVSQSPSNKVTEKGKDVELRCDPISGHTALYWYRQSLGQGLEFLIYFQGNSAPDKSGLPSDRFSAERTGGSVSTLTIQRTQQEDSAVYLCASSMGGAPLHFGNGTRLTVT.